This T cell receptor beta chain was sequenced during a study of cytomegalovirus exposure and HLA in healthy donors. Primers included in the PCR were 60 Vbeta and 13 Jbeta primers. Profiling relied on immunoSEQ multiplex PCR, and the TCRdb table lists in-frame clones only, not all of them. The table records around 150,000 clones, around three quarters of them present only once. V gave up 5 bases and J gave up 2 bases; unmatched junction bases: 6. The germline CDR1 and CDR2 sequences are SGHAT and FQDESV (reference sequence). The CDR3 contains 14 residues. The sample comprised PBMCs. The receptor was derived from a male donor in good health and CMV-seronegative. The V and J genes are TRBV11-1 and TRBJ2-7, with 7 bases matching TRBD2. The CDR3: CASSKEGGPYEQYF. As DNA, the CDR3 is TGTGCCAGCAGCAAGGAGGGAGGGCCCTACGAGCAGTACTTC.